A selection of T cell receptor beta chains follows, all from one sample in a study of post-analysis software for immune sequencing data. MiXCR, run by TCRdb on the PCR reads, gives a single entry per CDR3 protein. The sample lists roughly 650,000 distinct CDR3 sequences, roughly three fifths occurring once. What was sequenced was blood. The receptors come from a girl aged 2 to 9 with multiple sclerosis. Each CDR3 is given with its conserved first and last residue. The D gene is left open where the match is weak. Size is stated for part of the rows, as once, few or many counts, or as a class when the clone is expanded.

.,TRBJ2-2,TRBV5-1,.,TGCGCCAGCAGCCTACAGGGCTTGGCCGGGGAGCTGTTTTTT,CASSLQGLAGELFF
TRBD1,TRBJ2-7,TRBV6-5,few,TGTGCCAGCAGACAGGGGGCGAGGGAGCAGTACTTC,CASRQGAREQYF
TRBD2,TRBJ2-1,TRBV24-1,.,TGTGCCACCAGTGATTGGGGGACTATGGACGCTGAGCAGTTCTTC,CATSDWGTMDAEQFF
.,TRBJ2-1,TRBV9,.,TGTGCCAGCAGCGTAGGGCCGAGGCCTAGCTCCTACAATGAGCAGTTCTTC,CASSVGPRPSSYNEQFF
.,TRBJ1-2,TRBV20-1,few,TGCAGTGGAGGTCCAGGGGATGGCTACACCTTC,CSGGPGDGYTF
.,TRBJ2-4,TRBV10-3,.,TGTGCCATCAGTGGAGACACGTCCGCAGAGCAGTACTTC,CAISGDTSAEQYF
TRBD1,TRBJ2-1,TRBV5-4,.,TGTGCCAGCAGCTTGGGGACAGGGGGTGGCGAGCAGTTCTTC,CASSLGTGGGEQFF
.,TRBJ2-3,TRBV20-1,.,TGCAGTGCTACCGGGGCCCAGGATACGCAGTATTTT,CSATGAQDTQYF
.,TRBJ1-1,TRBV29-1,.,TGCAGCGTTGAAAGCCCACTGGCGAACACTGAAGCTTTCTTT,CSVESPLANTEAFF
.,TRBJ2-7,TRBV7-8,.,TGTGCCAGCAGCCCCGGGGCCGGGGCGGCCTACGAGCAGTACTTC,CASSPGAGAAYEQYF
.,TRBJ1-5,TRBV6-2/TRBV6-3,.,TGTGCCAGCAGTTCGGCCGCGCGCAATCAGCCCCAGCATTTT,CASSSAARNQPQHF
TRBD1,TRBJ2-1,TRBV29-1,few,TGCAGCGTTGTGGGTGGTGGGGACAGGGGTAGCGATGAGCAGTTCTTC,CSVVGGGDRGSDEQFF
.,TRBJ2-5,TRBV6-2/TRBV6-3,.,TGTGCCACCATAATGACGGAAAGGGGGACCCAGTACTTC,CATIMTERGTQYF
.,TRBJ2-2,TRBV30,.,TGTGCCTGGAGTGTCAGGAGCACCGGGGAGCTGTTTTTT,CAWSVRSTGELFF
TRBD2,TRBJ2-1,TRBV6-4,few,TGTGCCACCGCTACTAGCGGGGGGGCCCATGAGCAGTTCTTC,CATATSGGAHEQFF
.,TRBJ1-1,TRBV12-3/TRBV12-4,.,TGTGCCAGCAGCCCACTTACACTGAACACTGAAGCTTTCTTT,CASSPLTLNTEAFF
TRBD2,TRBJ2-1,TRBV5-1,.,TGCGCCAGCAGCTTGGGACTAGCGGCATACAGTGAGCAGTTCTTC,CASSLGLAAYSEQFF
TRBD1,TRBJ1-1,TRBV7-9,.,TGTGCCAGCAGCTCCCTGGACAGGGACTTGGCTTTCTTT,CASSSLDRDLAFF
TRBD2,TRBJ2-7,TRBV20-1,.,TGCAGTGCTAGGGGGATAGGGTCCCTCAGACTAGCGGAAACCTACGAGCAGTACTTC,CSARGIGSLRLAETYEQYF
TRBD2,TRBJ2-7,TRBV6-5,.,TGTGCCAGCAGTTCTAGCGGGGCCGGGAGCAGTAGCTACGAGCAGTACTTC,CASSSSGAGSSSYEQYF
.,TRBJ1-2,TRBV7-2,few,TGTGCCAGCAGCTTAGCGGGGTCTAACTATGGCTACACCTTC,CASSLAGSNYGYTF
TRBD2,TRBJ2-1,TRBV20-1,.,TGCAGTGCTAGTGTTAGCGGGAGCCGAAGTGAGCAGTTCTTC,CSASVSGSRSEQFF
.,TRBJ2-5,TRBV10-3,.,TGTGCCATCAGTGATTCAAACAGGGTAGGCGGAGAGACCCAGTACTTC,CAISDSNRVGGETQYF
TRBD2,TRBJ2-1,TRBV12-3/TRBV12-4,.,TGTGCCAGCAGAGCCACCATGAGCGGGGGGGCATTTGATGAGCAGTTCTTC,CASRATMSGGAFDEQFF
TRBD1,TRBJ1-2,TRBV15,.,TGTGCCACCAGCCTTCGACAGGGGGCAGGCTATGGCTACACCTTC,CATSLRQGAGYGYTF
TRBD2,TRBJ2-1,TRBV7-9,.,TGTGCCAACAGCTTATTGGTAGCGGGAGGGGGTGATGAGCAGTTCTTC,CANSLLVAGGGDEQFF
.,TRBJ2-7,TRBV30,.,TGTGCCCAGGGGGGACAAACCTACGAGCAGTACTTC,CAQGGQTYEQYF
.,TRBJ2-1,TRBV10-3,.,TGTGCCGTCGGGCCCCCCCGCGATGAGCAGTTCTTC,CAVGPPRDEQFF
.,TRBJ1-2,TRBV14,few,TGTGCCAGCAGCCAAGATACGACCCGGGCATCTAACTATGGCTACACCTTC,CASSQDTTRASNYGYTF
.,TRBJ1-2,TRBV5-1,.,TGCGCCAGCAGCCAAGGATCCAGGGGCTATGGCTACACCTTC,CASSQGSRGYGYTF
.,TRBJ1-1,TRBV29-1,.,TGCAGCGCAAGTATTCAGGAGAACACTGAAGCTTTCTTT,CSASIQENTEAFF
.,TRBJ2-5,TRBV29-1,.,TGCAGCGTTCTCGCCACCTGGGGGGAGACCCAGTACTTC,CSVLATWGETQYF
.,TRBJ1-5,TRBV24-1,few,TGTGCCACCAGTGACTTCGGGTCACCCCAGCATTTT,CATSDFGSPQHF
TRBD1,TRBJ1-5,TRBV12-3/TRBV12-4,few,TGTGCCAGCAGTCCTGGACAGGGGGCACGTCAGCCCCAGCATTTT,CASSPGQGARQPQHF
.,TRBJ1-1,TRBV19,.,TGTGCCAGTAGTACGAACTTTAGAGTGACTGAAGCTTTCTTT,CASSTNFRVTEAFF
TRBD1,TRBJ2-7,TRBV20-1,.,TGCAGTGCTAGAAGAGCAGGGGGACCATCCTACGAGCAGTACTTC,CSARRAGGPSYEQYF
TRBD1,TRBJ2-5,TRBV4-3,.,TGCGCCAGCAGCCAAGATTTGGACAGGGAAGAGACCCAGTACTTC,CASSQDLDREETQYF
TRBD1,TRBJ1-6,TRBV4-3,.,TGCGCCAGCAGCCAGGGGGACAGGGAATCACCCCTCCACTTT,CASSQGDRESPLHF
.,TRBJ2-3,TRBV12-3/TRBV12-4,.,TGTGCCAGCAGTCTACAGGTCGGTGCAGATACGCAGTATTTT,CASSLQVGADTQYF
TRBD1,TRBJ2-7,TRBV27,.,TGTGCCAGCAGTTTCGGGACAGGGGTGGGGGAGCAGTACTTC,CASSFGTGVGEQYF